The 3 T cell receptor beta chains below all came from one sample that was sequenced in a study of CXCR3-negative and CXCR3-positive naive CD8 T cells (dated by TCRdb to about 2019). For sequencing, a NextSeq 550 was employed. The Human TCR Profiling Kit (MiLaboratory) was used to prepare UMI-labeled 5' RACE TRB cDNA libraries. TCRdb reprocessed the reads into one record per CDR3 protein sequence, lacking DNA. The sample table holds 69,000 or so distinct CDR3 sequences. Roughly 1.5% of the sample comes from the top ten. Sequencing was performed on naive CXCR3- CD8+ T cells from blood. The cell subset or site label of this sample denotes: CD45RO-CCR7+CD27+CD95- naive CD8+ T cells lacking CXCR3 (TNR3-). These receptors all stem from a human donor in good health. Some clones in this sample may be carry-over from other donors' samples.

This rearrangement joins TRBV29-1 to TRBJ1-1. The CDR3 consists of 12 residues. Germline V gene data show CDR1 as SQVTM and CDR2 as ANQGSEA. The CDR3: CSVDAGLIEAFF.

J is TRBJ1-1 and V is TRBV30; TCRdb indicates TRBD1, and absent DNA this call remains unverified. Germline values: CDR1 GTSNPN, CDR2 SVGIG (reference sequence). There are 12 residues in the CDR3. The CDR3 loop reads CAWSVGTAEAFF.

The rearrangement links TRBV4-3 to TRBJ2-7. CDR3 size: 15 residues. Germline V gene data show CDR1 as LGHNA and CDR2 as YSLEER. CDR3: CASSQGSSSYYEQYF.